These 20 T cell receptor beta chains came from one sample sequenced in a study of cytomegalovirus exposure and HLA in healthy donors. PCR amplification relied on 60 Vbeta primers (plus 13 Jbeta primers). Data came from immunoSEQ multiplex PCR; TCRdb stores just in-frame clones and leaves some out. The table lists 120,000 to 150,000 clones, around a tenth of them singletons. Sequencing was carried out using PBMCs. Receptors originate from a male donor in good health and CMV-seronegative.

V gene TRBV11-2 combines with J gene TRBJ2-5, with 8 bases fitting TRBD2. Germline V gene data show CDR1 as SGHAT and CDR2 as FQNNGV. The CDR3 runs to 14 residues. V was clipped by 5 bases and J by 5 bases; unmatched bases: 7. CDR3 sequence (DNA): TGTGCCAGCAGCACAGGCGGGGGGCTTGAGACCCAGTACTTC. The encoded protein is CASSTGGGLETQYF.

The J gene is TRBJ1-1, the V gene TRBV5-1, with D maybe TRBD1 (5 bases). Germline CDR1 reads SGHRS; CDR2 reads YFSETQ. The CDR3 spans 17 residues. Trimming stripped 0 bases from V and 1 base from J, with 16 bases between. Here the CDR3 reads CASSLGRPRARNTEAFF. In DNA form, the CDR3 reads TGCGCCAGCAGCTTGGGGCGCCCCAGGGCAAGGAACACTGAAGCTTTCTTT.

The sample holds a few counts of this clone. The chain recombines TRBV6-5 with TRBJ1-4; 9 bases match TRBD1. The CDR3 contains 14 residues. Per germline, CDR1 MNHEY and CDR2 SVGAGI. After removal of 6 bases from V and 4 bases from J, the junction contained 3 bases not matched to a gene. CDR3 residues: CASRLGQGNEKLFF. In DNA form, the CDR3 reads TGTGCCAGCAGACTGGGACAGGGTAATGAAAAACTGTTTTTT.

This clone was detected only a few times. The rearrangement uses TRBV5-6 and TRBJ1-1, with unresolved D. The CDR3 runs 13 residues. The V gene's germline CDR1 is SGHDT and CDR2 YYEEEE. The germline V and J ends were trimmed by 0 bases and 6 bases, with 9 bases remaining between them. The CDR3 reads CASSLGGYPEAFF. CDR3 DNA: TGTGCCAGCAGCTTGGGAGGGTACCCTGAAGCTTTCTTT.

The chain couples TRBV6-5 to TRBJ1-6; D uncertain. CDR3 length: 14 amino acids. Trimming shortened V by 0 bases and J by 5 bases, and 5 bases separated the two germline ends. Germline lookup yields CDR1 MNHEY and CDR2 SVGAGI. The DNA for the CDR3 is TGTGCCAGCAGTTACTCGGCCGATAATTCACCCCTCCACTTT. This translates into CASSYSADNSPLHF.

This clone was seen only a few times. The chain is built from TRBV28 and TRBJ2-7; no clear D gene. Germline V gene sequence: CDR1 MDHEN, CDR2 SYDVKM. The CDR3 extends over 11 amino acids. Trimming pared 4 bases from V and 7 bases from J, leaving 8 bases between. This CDR3 reads CASSSLFEQYF. The CDR3 DNA is TGTGCCAGCAGTTCCCTTTTTGAGCAGTACTTC.

This clone has more than one count but fewer than ten. The rearrangement joins TRBV27 to TRBJ2-2, with 9 bases that match TRBD2. The CDR3 totals 15 residues. Germline CDR1 is MNHEY and CDR2 is SMNVEV (reference sequence). V dropped 4 bases and J dropped 3; count of bases not matched to a gene: 3. CDR3 in amino acids: CASSSAGGYTGELFF. In DNA, the CDR3 is TGTGCCAGCAGTTCGGCGGGAGGGTACACCGGGGAGCTGTTTTTT.

This clone showed up just a few times. The chain combines TRBV27 with TRBJ2-7; 12 bases are shared with TRBD2. CDR1 and CDR2 (germline): MNHEY, SMNVEV (reference sequence). The CDR3 consists of 16 residues. Trimming cost V 4 bases and J 6 bases; bases outside gene matches: 10. The CDR3 nucleotides read TGTGCCAGCAGTTGGGTACTAGCGGGAGGCCGGGGCGAGCAGTACTTC. Encoded protein: CASSWVLAGGRGEQYF.

The J gene is TRBJ1-2, the V gene TRBV30; D unresolved. V was pared by 2 bases and J by 4 bases, with 8 bases between. Germline CDR1 GTSNPN, CDR2 SVGIG (reference sequence). CDR3 length: 12 amino acids. CDR3 DNA: TGTGCCTGGAGTATTGGACTCTATGGCTACACCTTC. Amino acid sequence: CAWSIGLYGYTF.

CDR3 nucleotide sequence: TGTGCCAGCAGTTCAGGACAGAGCTCCTACAATGAGCAGTTCTTC. Its protein product is CASSSGQSSYNEQFF. The chain couples TRBV6-5 to TRBJ2-1, with D maybe TRBD1 (6 bases). The CDR3 extends over 15 amino acids. From germline, CDR1 is MNHEY and CDR2 SVGAGI. V shed 4 bases and J shed 0 bases, with 10 bases lying between them.

This clone was observed a handful of times. This chain links TRBV28 with TRBJ2-7; 9 bases agree with TRBD1. In germline, CDR1 is MDHEN, CDR2 SYDVKM. The V and J ends lost 6 bases and 3 bases, in that order; junction bases with no gene match: 9. The length of the CDR3 is 15 residues. CDR3 DNA sequence: TGTGCCAGCAGCACCTCCGGGACAGGGCTCTACGAGCAGTACTTC. As protein: CASSTSGTGLYEQYF.

This clone was seen a handful of times. The genes are TRBV9 and TRBJ2-1, with a weak D call TRBD2 (5 bases). V was trimmed by 0 bases and J by 6 bases, leaving 16 bases between them. This CDR3 region has 16 residues. In germline, CDR1 is SGDLS, CDR2 YYNGEE. Here the CDR3 reads CASSVEPSLVANEQFF. The CDR3 DNA follows: TGTGCCAGCAGCGTAGAACCTAGCTTAGTCGCCAATGAGCAGTTCTTC. The whole variable domain, filled in from reference TRBV9 and TRBJ2-1, reads DSGVTQTPKHLITATGQRVTLRCSPRSGDLSVYWYQQSLDQGLQFLIQYYNGEERAKGNILERFSAQQFPDLHSELNLSSLELGDSALYFCASSVEPSLVANEQFFGPGTRLTVL.

The chain is built from TRBV5-1 and TRBJ1-5; maybe TRBD1 (6 bases). The V and J ends lost 0 bases and 7 bases respectively, with 14 bases between them. The CDR3 runs 15 residues. The germline CDR1 and CDR2 sequences are SGHRS and YFSETQ. CDR3 sequence (DNA): TGCGCCAGCAGCTTGGACAGGGTGGGGGGGCAGCCCCAGCATTTT. This codes for CASSLDRVGGQPQHF.

V is TRBV10-3 and J is TRBJ1-3, with 10 bases lining up with TRBD1. CDR3 size: 15 residues. Unmatched junction bases numbered 9, after V lost 9 bases and J lost 4 bases. Germline CDR1 ENHRY, CDR2 SYGVKD. For the CDR3, the DNA is TGTGCCATTTTGGACAGGGGGGCGCCCGGAAACACCATATATTTT. Amino acids: CAILDRGAPGNTIYF.

This clone was found a few times. This sequence joins TRBV7-9 and TRBJ2-7; tentatively, D is TRBD1 (6 bases). V lost 6 bases, J lost 0 bases, and 18 bases lay in between. CDR3 length: 16 residues. Germline CDR1 SEHNR, CDR2 FQNEAQ (reference sequence). The CDR3 sequence is CASSRTGTKSSYEQYF. DNA for the CDR3: TGTGCCAGCAGTAGAACCGGGACAAAGAGCTCCTACGAGCAGTACTTC.

The sample holds a few counts of this clone. The chain combines TRBV7-9 with TRBJ2-7, with 7 bases identical to TRBD1. Germline loops: CDR1 SEHNR, CDR2 FQNEAQ (reference sequence). The V segment lost 5 bases and the J segment 2 bases; nucleotides outside the gene matches: 6. This CDR3 region has 14 residues. CDR3 in DNA: TGTGCCAGCAGCAATAGGGACAGTCCCTACGAGCAGTACTTC. This sequence encodes CASSNRDSPYEQYF. Full variable domain (missing parts from reference TRBV7-9 and TRBJ2-7): DTGVSQNPRHKITKRGQNVTFRCDPISEHNRLYWYRQTLGQGPEFLTYFQNEAQLEKSRLLSDRFSAERPKGSFSTLEIQRTEQGDSAMYLCASSNRDSPYEQYFGPGTRLTVT.

J is TRBJ2-7 and V is TRBV25-1; D gene ambiguous. The V end was cut by 4 bases, the J end by 6 bases, with 10 bases between. CDR1 and CDR2 from the germline V gene are MGHDK and SYGVNS. CDR3 size: 12 residues. The CDR3 DNA reads TGTGCCAGCAGTGTAAGGTCGGGCGAGCAGTACTTC. Amino acid sequence: CASSVRSGEQYF.

The chain is built from TRBV5-1 and TRBJ1-2, with a possible D match to TRBD1 (6 bases). The CDR3 length is 14 residues. The V gene lost 0 bases and the J gene lost 4 bases, with 10 bases spanning the gap. The germline CDR1 and CDR2 sequences are SGHRS and YFSETQ. The DNA of the CDR3 is TGCGCCAGCAGCTTGGCCACGGACAGCTATGGCTACACCTTC. Amino acid sequence: CASSLATDSYGYTF.

This clone was recorded a few times. The CDR3 region is CASSYQTPQGYGYTF. In DNA form, the CDR3 reads TGTGCCAGCAGTTACCAGACACCGCAAGGCTATGGCTACACCTTC. The chain employs TRBV6-5 and TRBJ1-2; D remains ambiguous. The CDR3 contains 15 residues. Trimming removed 2 bases from V and 4 bases from J, with 14 bases in between. CDR1 is MNHEY and CDR2 is SVGAGI in the germline V gene.

V and J are TRBV11-2 and TRBJ1-3, with 12 positions matching TRBD1. This CDR3 is 18 amino acids long. V lost 1 base to trimming and J lost 4 bases; unmatched junction nucleotides: 8. Germline CDR1 SGHAT, CDR2 FQNNGV. This CDR3 reads CASSLGSWDRGPGNTIYF. In DNA form, the CDR3 reads TGTGCCAGCAGCTTAGGCTCATGGGACAGGGGGCCAGGAAACACCATATATTTT.